Listed below are T cell receptor beta chains from one sample, sequenced in a study of beta chain features in type 1 diabetes. The data were produced by immunoSEQ multiplex PCR, yet TCRdb's version contains in-frame clones alone and is incomplete. In the table there are about half a million clones, 9.5% to 12% of which are singletons. Sequencing was performed on naive CD4+ T cells from blood. These receptors were collected from a woman aged 18 to 35 in good health. CDR3s include the opening cysteine and the closing phenylalanine or tryptophan. Each record gives: J gene, V gene, clone size, D gene, CDR3 protein, CDR3 DNA. The D gene is left open where the match is weak. Only part of the rows carry a size: once, few, many, or a class if the clone is expanded.

J: TRBJ2-1; V: TRBV28; size: few; D: TRBD1; CDR3: CASNDRGTGGRNEQFF; DNA: TGTGCCAGCAATGATCGAGGGACAGGGGGCCGCAATGAGCAGTTCTTC
J: TRBJ1-1; V: TRBV21-1; size: .; D: .; CDR3: CASSKDGHKNTEAFF; DNA: TGTGCCAGCAGCAAAGATGGGCATAAGAACACTGAAGCTTTCTTT
J: TRBJ2-5; V: TRBV4-2; size: .; D: .; CDR3: CASSQPDRNQETQYF; DNA: TGTGCCAGCAGCCAACCGGACAGAAACCAAGAGACCCAGTACTTC
J: TRBJ2-3; V: TRBV29-1; size: few; D: .; CDR3: CSVEGVGAEDTDTQYF; DNA: TGCAGCGTTGAAGGGGTCGGGGCCGAGGACACAGATACGCAGTATTTT
J: TRBJ2-3; V: TRBV6-5; size: few; D: .; CDR3: CASSYSGARADTQYF; DNA: TGTGCCAGCAGTTACTCGGGGGCCAGGGCAGATACGCAGTATTTT
J: TRBJ2-5; V: TRBV18; size: .; D: TRBD1; CDR3: CASSPTRDSMYF; DNA: TGTGCCAGCTCACCTACCCGGGACAGTATGTACTTC
J: TRBJ1-2; V: TRBV5-1; size: .; D: TRBD1; CDR3: CASSEQLPGQKYGYTF; DNA: TGCGCCAGCAGCGAACAACTCCCGGGACAGAAGTATGGCTACACCTTC
J: TRBJ2-5; V: TRBV7-2; size: .; D: .; CDR3: CASNPSTDQETQYF; DNA: TGTGCCAGCAACCCCTCGACAGACCAAGAGACCCAGTACTTC
J: TRBJ2-6; V: TRBV25-1; size: few; D: TRBD1; CDR3: CASSGQGATGANVLTF; DNA: TGTGCCAGCTCTGGACAGGGGGCTACTGGGGCCAACGTCCTGACTTTC
J: TRBJ2-1; V: TRBV28; size: .; D: TRBD2; CDR3: CASSETSGGFREQFF; DNA: TGTGCCAGCAGTGAGACTAGCGGGGGGTTCCGGGAGCAGTTCTTC
J: TRBJ1-2; V: TRBV9; size: .; D: .; CDR3: CASSRDILNGYTF; DNA: TGTGCCAGCAGCAGGGACATTCTTAATGGCTACACCTTC
J: TRBJ1-5; V: TRBV6-1; size: .; D: .; CDR3: CASRGLISNQPQHF; DNA: TGTGCCAGCAGGGGTCTGATTAGCAATCAGCCCCAGCATTTT
J: TRBJ1-2; V: TRBV4-3; size: .; D: .; CDR3: CASSSLPRRGYTF; DNA: TGCGCCAGCAGTAGCTTACCACGGCGTGGCTACACCTTC
J: TRBJ2-3; V: TRBV6-6; size: .; D: .; CDR3: CASSYGTGTDTQYF; DNA: TGTGCCAGCAGTTACGGTACAGGCACAGATACGCAGTATTTT
J: TRBJ2-5; V: TRBV23-1; size: few; D: TRBD1; CDR3: CASSLGTGETQYF; DNA: TGCGCCAGCAGTCTCGGGACAGGAGAGACCCAGTACTTC
J: TRBJ1-2; V: TRBV27; size: .; D: TRBD1; CDR3: CASRSPGQGHGYTF; DNA: TGTGCCAGCAGATCACCAGGACAGGGACATGGCTACACCTTC
J: TRBJ2-1; V: TRBV9; size: .; D: TRBD1; CDR3: CASSPRQGDHNEQFF; DNA: TGTGCCAGCAGCCCACGACAGGGGGACCACAATGAGCAGTTCTTC
J: TRBJ2-5; V: TRBV29-1; size: many; D: .; CDR3: CSVLTRMQTQYF; DNA: TGCAGCGTCCTGACCAGAATGCAGACCCAGTACTTC
J: TRBJ1-4; V: TRBV4-1; size: few; D: .; CDR3: CASSQDRRRGNEKLFF; DNA: TGCGCCAGCAGCCAAGATAGGAGAAGAGGAAATGAAAAACTGTTTTTT
J: TRBJ2-5; V: TRBV7-9; size: few; D: TRBD1; CDR3: CASSPGTVMGETQYF; DNA: TGTGCCAGCAGCCCCGGGACAGTGATGGGAGAGACCCAGTACTTC
J: TRBJ2-6; V: TRBV5-1; size: .; D: .; CDR3: CASRLTGSGANVLTF; DNA: TGCGCCAGCAGATTAACAGGATCAGGGGCCAACGTCCTGACTTTC
J: TRBJ2-1; V: TRBV11-2; size: .; D: .; CDR3: CASSPTVRSYNEQFF; DNA: TGTGCCAGCAGCCCGACAGTGCGATCCTACAATGAGCAGTTCTTC
J: TRBJ2-7; V: TRBV7-2; size: .; D: TRBD2; CDR3: CASSRLAGQYEQYF; DNA: TGTGCCAGCAGCCGCCTAGCGGGCCAATACGAGCAGTACTTC
J: TRBJ2-3; V: TRBV25-1; size: .; D: TRBD2; CDR3: CASSARTSGTSTDTQYF; DNA: TGTGCCAGCAGTGCTCGGACTAGCGGGACTAGCACAGATACGCAGTATTTT
J: TRBJ2-7; V: TRBV7-9; size: few; D: TRBD1; CDR3: CASSRIGQAYEQYF; DNA: TGTGCCAGCAGCCGGATAGGACAGGCGTACGAGCAGTACTTC
J: TRBJ1-4; V: TRBV30; size: .; D: TRBD1; CDR3: CAWSLAGGNEKLFF; DNA: TGTGCCTGGAGTCTGGCAGGGGGCAATGAAAAACTGTTTTTT
J: TRBJ2-1; V: TRBV18; size: few; D: .; CDR3: CASSPAVSSYNEQFF; DNA: TGTGCCAGCTCACCAGCGGTGAGCTCCTACAATGAGCAGTTCTTC
J: TRBJ2-5; V: TRBV13; size: .; D: .; CDR3: CASSLGPPPGGETQYF; DNA: TGTGCCAGCAGCTTAGGCCCTCCTCCTGGGGGGGAGACCCAGTACTTC
J: TRBJ1-1; V: TRBV23-1; size: few; D: TRBD1; CDR3: CASSPSGTALGEAFF; DNA: TGCGCCAGCAGTCCGTCCGGGACAGCCTTGGGTGAAGCTTTCTTT
J: TRBJ1-2; V: TRBV7-9; size: .; D: .; CDR3: CASSLTPRTAGYTF; DNA: TGTGCCAGCAGCTTAACCCCCAGGACAGCCGGCTACACCTTC
J: TRBJ2-4; V: TRBV30; size: many; D: .; CDR3: CAWSTAPGIQYF; DNA: TGTGCCTGGAGCACAGCCCCGGGCATTCAGTACTTC
J: TRBJ1-2; V: TRBV2; size: .; D: .; CDR3: CASSDAGFIYGYTF; DNA: TGTGCCAGCAGTGACGCCGGATTTATCTATGGCTACACCTTC
J: TRBJ2-5; V: TRBV7-2; size: .; D: .; CDR3: CASSQLAAKETQYF; DNA: TGTGCCAGCAGTCAACTAGCTGCCAAAGAGACCCAGTACTTC
J: TRBJ2-1; V: TRBV28; size: few; D: TRBD2; CDR3: CASNSGGYSYNEQFF; DNA: TGTGCCAGCAACAGCGGGGGGTACTCATACAATGAGCAGTTCTTC
J: TRBJ1-2; V: TRBV29-1; size: few; D: TRBD1; CDR3: CSVDLSRGGQGNYGYTF; DNA: TGCAGCGTTGACCTGAGCCGCGGGGGACAGGGGAACTATGGCTACACCTTC
J: TRBJ1-1; V: TRBV7-8; size: few; D: .; CDR3: CASSLVLGGRTEAFF; DNA: TGTGCCAGCAGCTTAGTGCTAGGGGGTAGAACTGAAGCTTTCTTT
J: TRBJ1-4; V: TRBV14; size: few; D: .; CDR3: CASSRQLSDEKLFF; DNA: TGTGCCAGCAGCCGACAGCTTTCGGATGAAAAACTGTTTTTT
J: TRBJ2-5; V: TRBV10-3; size: .; D: .; CDR3: CAISPGAQETQYF; DNA: TGTGCCATCAGCCCCGGGGCTCAAGAGACCCAGTACTTC
J: TRBJ1-2; V: TRBV15; size: .; D: .; CDR3: CATSRPPNYGYTF; DNA: TGTGCCACCAGCAGACCCCCGAACTATGGCTACACCTTC
J: TRBJ1-6; V: TRBV28; size: .; D: .; CDR3: CASSLEGFSYNSPLHF; DNA: TGTGCCAGCAGTTTGGAGGGGTTCTCCTATAATTCACCCCTCCACTTT
J: TRBJ2-7; V: TRBV4-2; size: .; D: .; CDR3: CASSPESSVRAYEQYF; DNA: TGTGCCAGCAGCCCCGAATCAAGCGTTCGCGCCTACGAGCAGTACTTC